What follows is one T cell receptor (beta chain) and its context. Its antigen is currently unknown. The data originate from a study of radiotherapy plus CTLA-4 blockade in lung cancer. Study outcomes and limitations: Radiotherapy was combined with ipilimumab, and tumor-derived TCR clones then expanded in blood. Dynamics of early blood T cell clones, together with interferon-beta, were reportedly the best predictors of response.

Repertoires were generated with immunoSEQ multiplex PCR, while TCRdb's copy carries only in-frame clones and drops some. The sample has 81,000 or so clones, roughly 79% seen once. CTLA-4 blockade with ipilimumab, together with focal radiation, was given to patients with chemo-refractory metastatic non-small-cell lung cancer. Sample: peripheral blood, taken from a patient treated with radiotherapy plus ipilimumab. This sequence was found in a human donor with non-small cell lung cancer whose response to radiotherapy plus ipilimumab could not be evaluated. Some clones in this sample may be carry-over from other donors' samples.

The CDR3 reads CASSPRMRTGRGTGELFF. The CDR3 coding sequence is TGCGCCAGCAGCCCCCGAATGAGGACAGGTCGTGGCACCGGGGAGCTGTTTTTT. The V call is TRBV4-1, the J call TRBJ2-2; 7 bases line up with TRBD1. Germline loops: CDR1 MGHRA, CDR2 YSYEKL. This CDR3 spans 18 amino acids. V lost 4 bases to trimming and J lost 4 bases; unmatched junction nucleotides: 15.